The 21 T cell receptor beta chains given below trace back to one sample, sequenced in a study of response to subunit inactivated influenza vaccine. One entry per CDR3 protein results from TCRdb running MiXCR on the RT-PCR reads. This repertoire shows 430,000 or so distinct CDR3 sequences, approximately 9.9% found once; its top ten account for 12%. The sample consisted of PBMCs from blood, taken about 40 days after vaccination. Every receptor here comes from a man aged 50 or older who received an inactivated influenza vaccine.

In this sample, this clonotype turned up a few times. The V and J genes are TRBV6-1 and TRBJ2-1, with TRBD2 matching 7 bases. The CDR3 totals 15 residues. The V segment lost 2 bases and the J segment 7 bases; nucleotides outside the gene matches: 8. Germline loops: CDR1 MNHNS, CDR2 SASEGT. CDR3 residues: CASSEIGLGRNEQFF. The CDR3 DNA reads as TGTGCCAGCAGTGAAATTGGACTAGGCAGAAATGAGCAGTTCTTC.

The J gene is TRBJ2-3, the V gene TRBV7-3, with 11 bases fitting TRBD2. V shed 6 bases and J 2 bases; nucleotides not matched to a gene: 13. Germline values: CDR1 SGHTA, CDR2 FQGTGA. CDR3 size: 18 residues. The CDR3 region has the DNA TGTGCCAGCAGTAATCTTCCGGGACTAGCGGCAAACACAGATACGCAGTATTTT. It specifies CASSNLPGLAANTDTQYF.

The chain joins TRBV3-1 to TRBJ2-7; 14 bases fit TRBD2. Germline lookup yields CDR1 LGHDT and CDR2 YNNKEL (reference sequence). The length of the CDR3 is 16 residues. The V gene end was trimmed by 4 bases and the J gene end by 6 bases; junction bases not matched to a gene: 8. CDR3 loop: CASSRLAGLAGAEQYF. The DNA of the CDR3 is TGTGCCAGCAGCCGGTTGGCGGGACTAGCGGGGGCCGAGCAGTACTTC.

At least ten counts were recorded for this clonotype. The rearrangement uses TRBV3-1 and TRBJ2-3; D is uncertain. CDR1 and CDR2 (germline): LGHDT, YNNKEL (reference sequence). Trimming shortened V by 2 bases and J by 4 bases, and 10 bases separated the two germline ends. The CDR3 loop spans 14 amino acids. The CDR3 sequence is CASSQFYPPDTQYF. The CDR3 region has the DNA TGTGCCAGCAGCCAATTTTACCCGCCAGATACGCAGTATTTT.

The chain uses TRBV15 and TRBJ2-2; 7 nucleotides agree with TRBD1. This CDR3 contains 15 residues. The V gene's germline CDR1 is LNHNV and CDR2 YYDKDF (reference sequence). Trimming took 7 bases from V and 1 from J; bases not matched to a gene: 6. The CDR3 here is CATISGTENTGELFF. CDR3 nucleotide sequence: TGTGCCACCATCTCCGGGACAGAGAACACCGGGGAGCTGTTTTTT.

As to this clonotype: A clone one base away is much larger, so this may be a read error. The chain recombines TRBV7-9 with TRBJ2-1; 7 nucleotides align to TRBD2. Per the germline V gene, CDR1 is SEHNR and CDR2 is FQNEAQ (reference sequence). CDR3 length: 12 amino acids. CDR3 sequence (DNA): TGTGCCAGCAGCCGGGACTACCGTGAGCAGTTATTC. Its translation: CASSRDYREQLF. The full variable domain, completed using reference TRBV7-9 and TRBJ2-1, is DTGVSQNPRHKITKRGQNVTFRCDPISEHNRLYWYRQTLGQGPEFLTYFQNEAQLEKSRLLSDRFSAERPKGSFSTLEIQRTEQGDSAMYLCASSRDYREQLFGPGTRLTVL.

In this sample, this clonotype turned up many times. The chain combines TRBV18 with TRBJ2-2, with D uncertain. Trimming left V 1 base short and J 4 bases short, with 7 bases between. The CDR3 loop spans 14 amino acids. The germline gives CDR1 KGHSH, CDR2 LQKENI. The CDR3 DNA is TGTGCCAGCTCACCACGGTTCGTCACCGGGGAGCTGTTTTTT. Amino acid sequence: CASSPRFVTGELFF. The full variable domain, in which reference TRBV18 and TRBJ2-2 provide the parts outside the CDR3, is NAGVMQNPRHLVRRRGQEARLRCSPMKGHSHVYWYRQLPEEGLKFMVYLQKENIIDESGMPKERFSAEFPKEGPSILRIQQVVRGDSAAYFCASSPRFVTGELFFGEGSRLTVL.

This clonotype was detected only a few times. The genes are TRBV11-2 and TRBJ2-5, with 8 bases lining up with TRBD2. The germline gives CDR1 SGHAT, CDR2 FQNNGV. The length of the CDR3 is 14 residues. Losses at the gene ends were 5 bases for V and 3 bases for J; bases not matched to a gene: 5. In DNA, the CDR3 is TGTGCCAGCAGCCCACAGACTAGCGAAGAGACCCAGTACTTC. Encoded protein: CASSPQTSEETQYF. The full variable domain, its missing parts supplied by reference TRBV11-2 and TRBJ2-5, is EAGVAQSPRYKIIEKRQSVAFWCNPISGHATLYWYQQILGQGPKLLIQFQNNGVVDDSQLPKDRFSAERLKGVDSTLKIQPAKLEDSAVYLCASSPQTSEETQYFGPGTRLLVL.

A few counts support this clonotype. This chain joins TRBV4-3 and TRBJ1-5, with D tentatively TRBD1 (6 bases). The V and J ends lost 0 bases and 7 bases respectively, with 13 bases between them. Germline loops: CDR1 LGHNA, CDR2 YSLEER. The CDR3 covers 15 residues. CDR3 nucleotides: TGCGCCAGCAGCCAAGACCAGGACAGCGGACAGCCCCAGCATTTT. Translating it yields CASSQDQDSGQPQHF.

The chain joins TRBV10-3 to TRBJ2-5; D is unclear. The CDR3 runs 13 residues. Germline CDR1 ENHRY, CDR2 SYGVKD. Between the trimmed V and J ends, which lost 0 bases and 3 bases, there was a span of 5 bases. The CDR3 here is CAISESSEETQYF. As DNA, the CDR3 is TGTGCCATCAGTGAGTCGTCAGAAGAGACCCAGTACTTC.

This clonotype has more than one count but fewer than ten. The chain has TRBV16 and TRBJ2-1, with 9 bases aligning to TRBD2. CDR3 size: 18 residues. J gave up 7 bases and V 7 bases, and 20 bases lay outside the gene matches. Germline-derived CDR1 and CDR2 are KGHSY and FQNENV. The CDR3 DNA reads TGTGCCAGCACGCGGCTAGCGGGATCCCCCCCTCGAGGGAATGAGCAGTTCTTC. Translation gives CASTRLAGSPPRGNEQFF.

This clonotype was seen only a few times. The V call is TRBV29-1, the J call TRBJ1-2; TRBD1 matches 7 bases. CDR3 length equals 13 residues. V was clipped by 7 bases and J by 2 bases; unmatched bases: 7. The germline V gene encodes CDR1 SQVTM and CDR2 ANQGSEA. The CDR3 reads CSDLDRANYGYTF. CDR3 DNA sequence: TGCAGCGACCTAGACAGGGCCAACTATGGCTACACCTTC.

This clonotype showed up just a few times. The rearrangement links TRBV2 to TRBJ2-1; TRBD2 aligns across 9 bases. The V segment lost 6 bases and the J segment 2 bases; nucleotides outside the gene matches: 5. Germline CDR1 reads SNHLY; CDR2 reads FYNNEI. The CDR3 is 15 amino acids. As DNA, the CDR3 is TGTGCCAGCAGAAAGGCTAGCGGGGCCTACAATGAGCAGTTCTTC. Its protein is CASRKASGAYNEQFF.

The V call is TRBV3-1, the J call TRBJ2-3; no reliable D call. The CDR3 extends over 13 amino acids. Trimming pared 4 bases from V and 3 bases from J, leaving 8 bases between. Germline V gives CDR1 LGHDT, CDR2 YNNKEL (reference sequence). CDR3 nucleotide sequence: TGTGCCAGCAGCCCCCACCGAACAGATACGCAGTATTTT. Translated: CASSPHRTDTQYF.

This clonotype was detected only a few times. The CDR3 loop reads CASSQEPNWSSYEQYF. The CDR3 nucleotides read TGCGCCAGCAGCCAAGAGCCCAACTGGTCCTCCTACGAGCAGTACTTC. The chain combines TRBV4-1 with TRBJ2-7; D is ambiguous. Germline V lookup: CDR1 MGHRA, CDR2 YSYEKL. This CDR3 has 16 amino acids. V lost 0 bases, J lost 0 bases, and 12 bases lay in between.

This clonotype appeared a few times. The rearrangement joins TRBV7-2 to TRBJ1-2; D is ambiguous. Germline V CDR1 and CDR2: SGHTA, FQGNSA. The CDR3 runs to 13 residues. Trimming took off 4 bases at V and 2 bases at J, with 8 bases between the two ends. The CDR3 DNA sequence: TGTGCCAGCAGCTCTCCACCGAACTATGGCTACACCTTC. Translation: CASSSPPNYGYTF.

This clonotype was detected a few times. The rearrangement joins TRBV3-1 to TRBJ1-5, with TRBD1 as a possible D gene (5 bases). V shed 6 bases and J shed 7 bases, with 16 bases lying between them. The length of the CDR3 is 14 residues. The germline V gene has CDR1 LGHDT and CDR2 YNNKEL (reference sequence). The CDR3 spells CASSKYGGTQPQHF. CDR3 nucleotide sequence: TGTGCCAGCAGTAAATACGGGGGTACCCAGCCCCAGCATTTT.

This clonotype was observed many times. The chain joins TRBV5-1 to TRBJ1-2, with 8 bases identical to TRBD1. From germline, CDR1 is SGHRS and CDR2 YFSETQ. The junction had 3 bases not matched to a gene; V was cut back by 3 bases and J by 2 bases. CDR3 length equals 14 residues. CDR3 region: CASSSTGANYGYTF. The DNA of the CDR3 is TGCGCCAGCAGCTCGACAGGGGCCAACTATGGCTACACCTTC. Full variable domain (remainder filled in from reference TRBV5-1 and TRBJ1-2): KAGVTQTPRYLIKTRGQQVTLSCSPISGHRSVSWYQQTPGQGLQFLFEYFSETQRNKGNFPGRFSGRQFSNSRSEMNVSTLELGDSALYLCASSSTGANYGYTFGSGTRLTVV.

The gene calls are TRBV5-4 and TRBJ2-5, with D maybe TRBD1 (6 bases). The V end was cut by 5 bases, the J end by 3 bases, with 8 bases between. This CDR3 is 12 amino acids long. The V gene's germline CDR1 is SGHNT and CDR2 YYREEE (reference sequence). CDR3 amino acids: CASRQGEETQYF. CDR3 DNA: TGTGCCAGCAGACAGGGAGAAGAGACCCAGTACTTC.

There are a few counts of this clonotype. The chain carries TRBV3-1 and TRBJ2-1, with D possibly TRBD1 on 6 matching bases. CDR1 and CDR2 from the germline V gene are LGHDT and YNNKEL (reference sequence). This CDR3 is 18 amino acids long. Deletions cut 1 base from V and 0 bases from J, with 16 bases between. CDR3 in amino acids: CASSQGWGRTSSYNEQFF. CDR3 DNA: TGTGCCAGCAGCCAAGGCTGGGGGCGGACCAGCTCCTACAATGAGCAGTTCTTC.

The chain carries TRBV6-2 or TRBV6-3 and TRBJ2-1; 12 bases line up with TRBD2. The V and J ends lost 6 bases and 9 bases, in that order; junction bases with no gene match: 9. The germline CDR1 and CDR2 sequences are MNHEY and SVGEGT. The CDR3 has 15 residues. This CDR3 is CASSSLAGGGGEQFF. Written as DNA, the CDR3 is TGTGCCAGCAGCTCACTAGCGGGAGGCGGTGGTGAGCAGTTCTTC.